The 30 T cell receptor beta chains listed next were all sequenced from one sample in a study of cytomegalovirus exposure and HLA in healthy donors. PCR involved 60 Vbeta and 13 Jbeta primers. The protocol was immunoSEQ multiplex PCR, while the TCRdb copy is restricted to in-frame clones and leaves out a portion. The sample carries more than 95,000 clones, about a tenth recorded once. The sample comprised PBMCs. The receptors originated from a man aged 35 to 55 in good health and CMV-seropositive.

This chain joins TRBV19 and TRBJ1-6; TRBD1 might be the D (5 bases). CDR1 and CDR2 (germline): LNHDA, SQIVND (reference sequence). V was clipped by 4 bases and J by 11 bases, with 9 bases between them. CDR3 length: 12 residues. The DNA for the CDR3 is TGTGCCAGTAGTAATGCGGGGCCACCCCTCCACTTT. It yields the protein CASSNAGPPLHF.

This clone was counted only a few times. A junction end diverges from the germline sequence, so it may reflect a read error. This chain joins TRBV5-1 and TRBJ2-7, with 8 bases fitting TRBD2. CDR3 length: 13 residues. Germline V lookup: CDR1 SGHRS, CDR2 YFSETQ. The CDR3 protein is CASSVTSALEQCF. The CDR3 DNA sequence: TGCGCCAGCAGCGTGACTAGCGCGTTAGAGCAGTGCTTC.

The chain recombines TRBV11-3 with TRBJ2-7; 10 bases fit TRBD1. The J segment lost 0 bases and the V segment lost 5 bases, leaving 10 bases of the junction unmatched. This CDR3 has 17 residues. Germline V gene sequence: CDR1 SGHNT, CDR2 YENEEA. This chain's CDR3 is CASSPPLGQGDSYEQYF. Here the CDR3 DNA reads TGTGCCAGCAGCCCCCCCCTCGGACAGGGGGACTCCTACGAGCAGTACTTC. Based on the CDR3 plus reference TRBV11-3 and TRBJ2-7, the full variable domain is EAGVVQSPRYKIIEKKQPVAFWCNPISGHNTLYWYLQNLGQGPELLIRYENEEAVDDSQLPKDRFSAERLKGVDSTLKIQPAELGDSAVYLCASSPPLGQGDSYEQYFGPGTRLTVT.

The chain uses TRBV9 and TRBJ2-1, with 10 bases aligning to TRBD1. V lost 4 bases, J lost 7 bases, and 8 bases stayed unmatched. Germline V lookup: CDR1 SGDLS, CDR2 YYNGEE. This CDR3 is 15 amino acids long. CDR3 sequence: CASSPGQGTINEQFF. CDR3 nucleotides: TGTGCCAGCAGCCCGGGACAGGGGACCATTAATGAGCAGTTCTTC.

This clone was seen only a few times. The chain is built from TRBV9 and TRBJ2-5; 9 nucleotides match TRBD2. The CDR3 spans 16 residues. Trimming cost V 3 bases and J 5 bases; bases outside gene matches: 11. Germline-derived CDR1 and CDR2 are SGDLS and YYNGEE. DNA for the CDR3: TGTGCCAGCAGCGCGCGGGGGGGGCAGGGCTCCGAGACCCAGTACTTC. Translation gives CASSARGGQGSETQYF.

The chain uses TRBV27 and TRBJ2-7; 8 bases fit TRBD2. V shed 0 bases and J 4 bases; nucleotides not matched to a gene: 8. In germline, CDR1 is MNHEY, CDR2 SMNVEV (reference sequence). The CDR3 covers 16 residues. The DNA for the CDR3 is TGTGCCAGCAGTTTATCGATAAGCGGGAGCGAGTACGAGCAGTACTTC. Protein sequence: CASSLSISGSEYEQYF.

The chain has TRBV6-1 and TRBJ2-5; 7 bases fit TRBD2. This CDR3 has 12 amino acids. In germline, CDR1 is MNHNS, CDR2 SASEGT. V trimming: 8 bases; J trimming: 3 bases; junction bases outside the gene matches: 3. Here the CDR3 DNA reads TGTGCCAGCGGGAGGGCCGAAGAGACCCAGTACTTC. This encodes CASGRAEETQYF.

The rearrangement links TRBV12-5 to TRBJ2-5, with 8 nucleotides matching TRBD1. The CDR3 contains 14 residues. CDR1 is LGHNT and CDR2 is FRNRAP in the germline V gene. The V and J ends lost 7 bases and 2 bases, in that order; junction bases with no gene match: 6. The CDR3 spells CASEAGTGQETQYF. CDR3 nucleotide sequence: TGTGCTAGTGAAGCCGGGACAGGACAAGAGACCCAGTACTTC.

This clone was found a few times. This chain links TRBV7-9 with TRBJ2-5; 12 bases agree with TRBD2. CDR1 SEHNR and CDR2 FQNEAQ come from the germline V gene (reference sequence). With V trimmed by 6 bases and J by 4 bases, 3 bases remained unmatched. This CDR3 is 14 amino acids long. The CDR3 is CASSQTSGRETQYF. The CDR3 DNA is TGTGCCAGCAGTCAGACTAGCGGGAGAGAGACCCAGTACTTC.

The chain is built from TRBV2 and TRBJ2-2; TRBD1 agrees at 7 bases. Germline-derived CDR1 and CDR2 are SNHLY and FYNNEI. CDR3 length equals 13 residues. V dropped 6 bases and J dropped 7; count of bases not matched to a gene: 5. This CDR3 is CASRDRVYGELFF. The CDR3 DNA reads TGTGCCAGCAGAGACAGGGTTTACGGGGAGCTGTTTTTT. The full variable domain, its missing parts supplied by reference TRBV2 and TRBJ2-2, is EPEVTQTPSHQVTQMGQEVILRCVPISNHLYFYWYRQILGQKVEFLVSFYNNEISEKSEIFDDQFSVERPDGSNFTLKIRSTKLEDSAMYFCASRDRVYGELFFGEGSRLTVL.

The table lists this clone with a few counts. The chain has TRBV5-1 and TRBJ2-2; the D gene is possibly TRBD1 (5 bases). CDR1 and CDR2 (germline): SGHRS, YFSETQ. The CDR3 is 13 amino acids. The germline V and J ends were trimmed by 4 bases and 4 bases, with 8 bases remaining between them. CDR3 region: CASSPDITGELFF. In DNA, the CDR3 is TGCGCCAGCAGCCCGGACATCACCGGGGAGCTGTTTTTT.

This chain joins TRBV19 and TRBJ2-5; possibly TRBD1 for D (5 bases). The CDR3 runs to 12 residues. Germline CDR1 is LNHDA and CDR2 is SQIVND (reference sequence). V was shortened by 2 bases and J by 5 bases, with 6 bases between the two germline ends. The CDR3 here is CASSISGETQYF. The CDR3 DNA follows: TGTGCCAGTAGTATATCAGGGGAGACCCAGTACTTC.

This CDR3 reads CATSRVQRVNTDTQYF. CDR3 bases: TGTGCCACCAGCAGAGTCCAGCGGGTGAACACAGATACGCAGTATTTT. The gene calls are TRBV15 and TRBJ2-3; D may be TRBD2 (6 bases). V shed 1 base and J shed 2 bases, with 13 bases lying between them. This CDR3 has 16 amino acids. CDR1 is LNHNV, CDR2 YYDKDF, per germline (reference sequence).

Only a few counts were recorded for this clone. The chain combines TRBV9 with TRBJ1-4; no clear D. This CDR3 has 14 residues. V shed 0 bases and J shed 4 bases, with 7 bases lying between them. CDR1 SGDLS and CDR2 YYNGEE come from the germline V gene. CDR3 in DNA: TGTGCCAGCAGCGTAGCGGGTAATAATGAAAAACTGTTTTTT. Translating it yields CASSVAGNNEKLFF.

The chain is built from TRBV4-3 and TRBJ2-1; 12 bases map to TRBD2. Germline V gene sequence: CDR1 LGHNA, CDR2 YSLEER. With V trimmed by 0 bases and J by 6 bases, 15 bases remained unmatched. This CDR3 comprises 20 residues. The CDR3 region has the DNA TGCGCCAGCAGCCAAGATTGGCTGGGCCTAGCGGGAGGGGAAACCAATGAGCAGTTCTTC. Translated: CASSQDWLGLAGGETNEQFF.

This clone occurred a few times. V is TRBV7-6 and J is TRBJ2-7; D is undetermined. Trimming stripped 5 bases from V and 3 bases from J, with 8 bases between. CDR1 is SGHVS and CDR2 is FNYEAQ in the germline V gene. The CDR3 totals 12 residues. This CDR3 reads CASSHDNYEQYF. In DNA, the CDR3 is TGTGCCAGCAGCCACGACAACTACGAGCAGTACTTC.

This clone was seen more than once but under ten times. This chain joins TRBV10-3 and TRBJ2-7; D is perhaps TRBD2 (5 bases). The V end lost 7 bases, the J end lost 4 bases, and 11 bases lay between the germline ends. This CDR3 spans 12 amino acids. Per the germline V gene, CDR1 is ENHRY and CDR2 is SYGVKD. The CDR3 nucleotides are TGTGCCATCACAAACGGAGGTTACGAGCAGTACTTC. Its protein is CAITNGGYEQYF.

The CDR3 DNA reads as TGTGCCAGCAGCCGGACTGACAGGGGGCAAAATGAAAAACTGTTTTTT. Translating gives CASSRTDRGQNEKLFF. The chain has TRBV4-2 and TRBJ1-4, with 10 bases fitting TRBD1. This CDR3 region has 16 residues. Germline CDR1 is LGHNA and CDR2 is YNFKEQ. The V and J ends lost 4 bases and 5 bases, in that order; junction bases with no gene match: 7.

The sample holds a few counts of this clone. This sequence joins TRBV2 and TRBJ1-2, with TRBD1 as a possible D gene (5 bases). Trimming pared 7 bases from V and 7 bases from J, leaving 22 bases between. Germline CDR1 SNHLY, CDR2 FYNNEI. This CDR3 comprises 15 residues. The CDR3 DNA is TGTGCCAGCACCCCAGATTCCCGGGGGGATTTTGGCTACACCTTC. The encoded protein is CASTPDSRGDFGYTF. The whole variable domain, filled in from reference TRBV2 and TRBJ1-2, reads EPEVTQTPSHQVTQMGQEVILRCVPISNHLYFYWYRQILGQKVEFLVSFYNNEISEKSEIFDDQFSVERPDGSNFTLKIRSTKLEDSAMYFCASTPDSRGDFGYTFGSGTRLTVV.

This clone was seen a few times. V and J are TRBV29-1 and TRBJ1-2; TRBD1 matches at 8 bases. The CDR3 has 14 amino acids. Per the germline V gene, CDR1 is SQVTM and CDR2 is ANQGSEA. Trimming took 7 bases from V and 3 from J; bases not matched to a gene: 10. In DNA form, the CDR3 reads TGCAGCGCCGAGCTAAGGACAGGGCACTATGGCTACACCTTC. This translates into CSAELRTGHYGYTF.

The sample holds a few counts of this clone. V is TRBV6-1 and J is TRBJ1-5; D is unclear. There are 13 residues in the CDR3. Between the trimmed V and J ends, which lost 2 bases and 5 bases, there was a span of 7 bases. CDR1 is MNHNS and CDR2 is SASEGT in the germline V gene. The CDR3 reads CASSERRDQPQHF. The CDR3 coding sequence is TGTGCCAGCAGTGAAAGGAGGGATCAGCCCCAGCATTTT.

Concerning this clone itself: This CDR3 fails to terminate in the conserved phenylalanine or tryptophan, so it likely reflects a read error. V usage is TRBV28 and J usage is TRBJ1-2; tentatively, D is TRBD1 (5 bases). The CDR3 loop spans 15 amino acids. V lost 5 bases, J lost 4 bases, and 17 bases lay in between. Germline CDR1 is MDHEN and CDR2 is SYDVKM. The CDR3 spells CASSPPRGMAYGYTS. Written as DNA, the CDR3 is TGTGCCAGCAGTCCCCCGCGGGGCATGGCCTATGGCTACACCTCC.

This clone has only a few counts. V and J are TRBV7-9 and TRBJ1-1; D gene uncertain. The CDR3 has 13 residues. Germline CDR1 and CDR2: SEHNR and FQNEAQ (reference sequence). The V and J ends lost 5 bases and 1 base respectively, with 8 bases between them. In DNA, the CDR3 is TGTGCCAGCAGCGGAGGTGGGAACACTGAAGCTTTCTTT. This encodes CASSGGGNTEAFF.

The chain uses TRBV25-1 and TRBJ2-1; possibly TRBD2 for D (6 bases). The V end lost 7 bases, the J end lost 7 bases, and 14 bases lay between the germline ends. CDR1 and CDR2 (germline): MGHDK, SYGVNS. The CDR3 consists of 13 residues. The CDR3 DNA reads as TGTGCCAGCACGACTAGTCCTTTAAATGAGCAGTTCTTC. Encoded protein: CASTTSPLNEQFF.

This clone was picked up a small number of times. This rearrangement joins TRBV5-1 to TRBJ2-7; weak D call: TRBD2 (6 bases). V gave up 3 bases and J gave up 7 bases, with 23 bases separating them. The V gene's germline CDR1 is SGHRS and CDR2 YFSETQ. The CDR3 spans 16 residues. The DNA of the CDR3 is TGCGCCAGCAGCTCGACCGGGACTCAAACAATGGGGGAGCAGTACTTC. Translating it yields CASSSTGTQTMGEQYF.

The J gene is TRBJ1-4, the V gene TRBV19; 8 bases are a match to TRBD1. Germline assignment: CDR1 LNHDA and CDR2 SQIVND (reference sequence). With 6 bases clipped from V and 8 bases from J, the junction kept 8 bases outside the gene matches. This CDR3 is built from 14 residues. Here the CDR3 DNA reads TGTGCCAGTAGCCAGACAGGGGTGGAAGAAAAACTGTTTTTT. Its protein product is CASSQTGVEEKLFF.

This clone has just a few counts. CDR3 amino acids: CASSVGQTNTGELFF. The CDR3 DNA is TGTGCCAGCAGCGTAGGGCAGACGAACACCGGGGAGCTGTTTTTT. This chain uses TRBV9 with TRBJ2-2; no reliable D call. CDR1 is SGDLS, CDR2 YYNGEE, per germline. There are 15 residues in the CDR3. V dropped 0 bases and J dropped 0 bases, with 6 bases sitting between them.

V is TRBV9 and J is TRBJ2-1; no firm D call. Germline CDR1 and CDR2: SGDLS and YYNGEE. The V gene lost 0 bases and the J gene lost 0 bases, with 7 bases spanning the gap. The CDR3 sequence is 15 residues long. The CDR3 bases are TGTGCCAGCAGCGTAGCGAGCGCCTCCTACAATGAGCAGTTCTTC. Translating it yields CASSVASASYNEQFF.

The rearrangement joins TRBV5-1 to TRBJ2-2; D is possibly TRBD1 (6 bases). The CDR3 has 15 amino acids. Germline CDR1 is SGHRS and CDR2 is YFSETQ. The V end lost 0 bases, the J end lost 3 bases, and 9 bases lay between the germline ends. The CDR3 sequence is CASSLVGADTGELFF. The CDR3 bases are TGCGCCAGCAGCTTGGTGGGGGCGGACACCGGGGAGCTGTTTTTT.

The chain employs TRBV5-1 and TRBJ1-4; D might be TRBD1 (6 bases). Trimming left V 0 bases short and J 0 bases short, with 6 bases between. The CDR3 length is 15 residues. CDR1 SGHRS and CDR2 YFSETQ come from the germline V gene. The chain's CDR3 is CASSLGTATNEKLFF. In nucleotides, the CDR3 is TGCGCCAGCAGCTTGGGGACAGCAACTAATGAAAAACTGTTTTTT.